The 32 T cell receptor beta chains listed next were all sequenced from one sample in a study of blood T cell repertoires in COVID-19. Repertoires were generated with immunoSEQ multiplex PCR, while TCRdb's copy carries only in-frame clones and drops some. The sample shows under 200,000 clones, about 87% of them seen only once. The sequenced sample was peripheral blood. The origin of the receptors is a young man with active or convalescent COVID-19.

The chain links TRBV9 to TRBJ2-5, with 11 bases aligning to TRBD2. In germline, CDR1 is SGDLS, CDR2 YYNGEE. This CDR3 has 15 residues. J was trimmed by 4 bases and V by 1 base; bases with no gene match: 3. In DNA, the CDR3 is TGTGCCAGCAGCGTAACTAGCGGGAGTTCAGAGACCCAGTACTTC. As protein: CASSVTSGSSETQYF.

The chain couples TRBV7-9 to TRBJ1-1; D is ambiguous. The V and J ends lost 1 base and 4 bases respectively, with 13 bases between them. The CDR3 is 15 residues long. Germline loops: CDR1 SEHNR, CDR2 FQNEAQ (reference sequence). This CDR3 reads CASSLGRGGSTEAFF. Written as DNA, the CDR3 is TGTGCCAGCAGCTTAGGTCGGGGAGGGAGCACTGAAGCTTTCTTT.

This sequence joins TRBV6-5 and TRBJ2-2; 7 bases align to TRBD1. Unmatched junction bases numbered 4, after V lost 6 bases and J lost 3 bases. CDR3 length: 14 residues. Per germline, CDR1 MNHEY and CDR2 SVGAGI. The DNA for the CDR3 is TGTGCCAGCAGAAGAGGACAGGACACCGGGGAGCTGTTTTTT. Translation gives CASRRGQDTGELFF.

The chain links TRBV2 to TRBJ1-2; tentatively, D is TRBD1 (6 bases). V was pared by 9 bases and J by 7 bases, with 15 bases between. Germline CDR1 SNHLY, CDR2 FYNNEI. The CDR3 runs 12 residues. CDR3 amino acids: CASRAGAIGYTF. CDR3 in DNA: TGTGCCAGTAGGGCAGGGGCAATTGGCTACACCTTC.

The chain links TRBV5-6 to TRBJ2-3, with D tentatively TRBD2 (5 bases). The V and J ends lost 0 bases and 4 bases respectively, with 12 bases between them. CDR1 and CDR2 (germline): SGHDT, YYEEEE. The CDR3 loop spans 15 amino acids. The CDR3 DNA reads TGTGCCAGCAGCTTGGTGTCGGGGTTCCCAGATACGCAGTATTTT. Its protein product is CASSLVSGFPDTQYF.

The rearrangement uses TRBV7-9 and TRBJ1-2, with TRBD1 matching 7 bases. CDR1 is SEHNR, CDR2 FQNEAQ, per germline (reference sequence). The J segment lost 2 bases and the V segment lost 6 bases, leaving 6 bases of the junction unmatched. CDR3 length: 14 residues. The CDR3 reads CASRPTGANYGYTF. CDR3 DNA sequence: TGTGCCAGCAGACCTACAGGGGCGAACTATGGCTACACCTTC. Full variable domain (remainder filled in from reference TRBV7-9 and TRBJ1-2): DTGVSQNPRHKITKRGQNVTFRCDPISEHNRLYWYRQTLGQGPEFLTYFQNEAQLEKSRLLSDRFSAERPKGSFSTLEIQRTEQGDSAMYLCASRPTGANYGYTFGSGTRLTVV.

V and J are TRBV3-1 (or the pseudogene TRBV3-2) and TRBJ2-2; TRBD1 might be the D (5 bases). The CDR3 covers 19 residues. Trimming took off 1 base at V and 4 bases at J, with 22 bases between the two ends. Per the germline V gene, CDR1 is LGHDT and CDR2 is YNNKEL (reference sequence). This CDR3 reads CASSQVLLADSLPTGELFF. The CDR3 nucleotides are TGTGCCAGCAGCCAAGTCCTGCTCGCCGACAGTCTACCCACCGGGGAGCTGTTTTTT.

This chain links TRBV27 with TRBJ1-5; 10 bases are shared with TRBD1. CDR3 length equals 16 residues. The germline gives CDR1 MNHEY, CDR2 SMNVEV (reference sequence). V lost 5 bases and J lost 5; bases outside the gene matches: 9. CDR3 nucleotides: TGTGCCAGCAGTCGATCCCCGGGACAGGGGTATCAGCCCCAGCATTTT. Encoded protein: CASSRSPGQGYQPQHF.

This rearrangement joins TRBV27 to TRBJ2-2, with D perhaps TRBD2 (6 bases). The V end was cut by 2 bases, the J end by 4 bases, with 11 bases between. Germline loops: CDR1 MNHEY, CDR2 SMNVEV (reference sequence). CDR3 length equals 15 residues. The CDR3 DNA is TGTGCCAGCAGTTTAAACGGGGGAGGCACCGGGGAGCTGTTTTTT. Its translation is CASSLNGGGTGELFF.

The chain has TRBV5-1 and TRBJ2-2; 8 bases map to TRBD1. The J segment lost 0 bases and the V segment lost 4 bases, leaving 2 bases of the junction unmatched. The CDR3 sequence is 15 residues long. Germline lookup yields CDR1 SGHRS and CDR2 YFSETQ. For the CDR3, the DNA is TGCGCCAGCAGCCAGGACAGGGCGAACACCGGGGAGCTGTTTTTT. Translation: CASSQDRANTGELFF.

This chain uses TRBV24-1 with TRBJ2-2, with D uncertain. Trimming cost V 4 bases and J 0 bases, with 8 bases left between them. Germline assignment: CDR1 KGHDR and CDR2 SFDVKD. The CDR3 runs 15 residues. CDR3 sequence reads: CATSDSKPNTGELFF. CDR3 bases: TGTGCCACCAGTGACAGTAAACCGAACACCGGGGAGCTGTTTTTT.

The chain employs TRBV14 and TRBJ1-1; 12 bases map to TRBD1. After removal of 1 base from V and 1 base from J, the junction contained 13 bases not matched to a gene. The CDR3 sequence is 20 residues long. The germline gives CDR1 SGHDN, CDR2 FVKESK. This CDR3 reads CASSQAPGTGGALWNTEAFF. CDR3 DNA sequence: TGTGCCAGCAGCCAAGCCCCCGGGACAGGGGGCGCCTTGTGGAACACTGAAGCTTTCTTT.

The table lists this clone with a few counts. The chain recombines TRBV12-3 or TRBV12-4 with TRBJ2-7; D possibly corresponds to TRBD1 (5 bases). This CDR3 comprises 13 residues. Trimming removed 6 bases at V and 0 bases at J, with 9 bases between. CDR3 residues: CASSDSSSYEQYF. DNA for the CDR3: TGTGCCAGCAGCGACAGTAGCTCCTACGAGCAGTACTTC.

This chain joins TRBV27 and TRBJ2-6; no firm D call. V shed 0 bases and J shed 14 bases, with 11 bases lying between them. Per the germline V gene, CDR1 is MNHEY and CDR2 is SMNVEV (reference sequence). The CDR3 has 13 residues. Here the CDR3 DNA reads TGTGCCAGCAGTTTATCCCCTTCGCTAATCCTGACTTTC. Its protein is CASSLSPSLILTF.

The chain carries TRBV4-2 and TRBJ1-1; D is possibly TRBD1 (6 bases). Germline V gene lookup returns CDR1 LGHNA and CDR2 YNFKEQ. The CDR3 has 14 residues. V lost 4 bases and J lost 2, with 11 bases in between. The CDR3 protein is CASSLAGGNTEAFF. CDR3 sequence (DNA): TGTGCCAGCAGCCTGGCGGGGGGCAACACTGAAGCTTTCTTT.

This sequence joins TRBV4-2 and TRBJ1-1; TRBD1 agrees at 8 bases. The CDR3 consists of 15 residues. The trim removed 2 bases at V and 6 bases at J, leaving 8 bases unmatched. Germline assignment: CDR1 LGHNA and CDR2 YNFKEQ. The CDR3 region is CASSQLRQGRPEAFF. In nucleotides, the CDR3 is TGTGCCAGCAGCCAACTCAGACAGGGGAGGCCTGAAGCTTTCTTT.

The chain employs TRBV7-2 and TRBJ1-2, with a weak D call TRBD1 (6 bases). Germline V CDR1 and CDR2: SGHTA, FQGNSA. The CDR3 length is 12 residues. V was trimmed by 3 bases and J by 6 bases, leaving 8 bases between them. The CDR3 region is CASSFPGDGYTF. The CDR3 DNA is TGTGCCAGCAGCTTCCCAGGGGATGGCTACACCTTC.

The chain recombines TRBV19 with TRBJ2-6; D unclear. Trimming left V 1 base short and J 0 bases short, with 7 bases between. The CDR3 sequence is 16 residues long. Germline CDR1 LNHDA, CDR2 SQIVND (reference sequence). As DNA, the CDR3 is TGTGCCAGTAGTATAGTAGTACGCTCTGGGGCCAACGTCCTGACTTTC. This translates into CASSIVVRSGANVLTF.

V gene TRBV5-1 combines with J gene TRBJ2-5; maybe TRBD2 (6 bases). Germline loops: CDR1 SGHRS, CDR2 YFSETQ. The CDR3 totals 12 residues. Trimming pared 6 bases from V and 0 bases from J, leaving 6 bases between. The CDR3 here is CASTGDQETQYF. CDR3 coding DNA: TGCGCCAGCACGGGGGACCAAGAGACCCAGTACTTC.

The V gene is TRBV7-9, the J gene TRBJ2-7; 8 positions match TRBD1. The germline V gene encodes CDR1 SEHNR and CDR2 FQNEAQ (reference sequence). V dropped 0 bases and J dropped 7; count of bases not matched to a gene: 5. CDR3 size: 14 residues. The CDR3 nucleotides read TGTGCCAGCAGCTTAGCCGGGACAGGCCATGAGCAGTACGTC. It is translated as CASSLAGTGHEQYV.

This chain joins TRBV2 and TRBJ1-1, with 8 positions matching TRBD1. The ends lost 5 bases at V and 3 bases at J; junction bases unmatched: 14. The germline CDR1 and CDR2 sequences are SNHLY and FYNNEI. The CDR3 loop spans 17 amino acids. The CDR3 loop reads CASSWGTGGPLDTEAFF. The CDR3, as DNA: TGTGCCAGCAGTTGGGGGACAGGTGGGCCCCTGGACACTGAAGCTTTCTTT.

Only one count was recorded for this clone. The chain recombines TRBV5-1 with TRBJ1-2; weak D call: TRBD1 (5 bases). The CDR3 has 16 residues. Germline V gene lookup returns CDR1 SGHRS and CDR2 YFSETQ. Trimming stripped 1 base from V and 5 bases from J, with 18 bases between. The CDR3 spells CASSLLGVTALYGYTF. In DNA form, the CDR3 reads TGCGCCAGCAGCTTGTTAGGGGTTACGGCCCTGTATGGCTACACCTTC.

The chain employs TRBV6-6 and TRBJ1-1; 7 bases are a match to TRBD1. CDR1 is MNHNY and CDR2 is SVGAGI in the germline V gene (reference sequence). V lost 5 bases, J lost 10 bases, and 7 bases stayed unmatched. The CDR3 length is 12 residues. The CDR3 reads CASSLTGPGAFF. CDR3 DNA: TGTGCCAGCAGTCTGACAGGGCCCGGAGCTTTCTTT.

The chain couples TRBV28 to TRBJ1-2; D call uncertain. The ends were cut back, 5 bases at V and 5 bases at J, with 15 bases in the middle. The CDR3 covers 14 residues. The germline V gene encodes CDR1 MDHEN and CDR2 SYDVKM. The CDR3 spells CASSNSGLPYGYTF. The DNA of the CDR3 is TGTGCCAGCAGTAACAGTGGTCTTCCTTATGGCTACACCTTC.

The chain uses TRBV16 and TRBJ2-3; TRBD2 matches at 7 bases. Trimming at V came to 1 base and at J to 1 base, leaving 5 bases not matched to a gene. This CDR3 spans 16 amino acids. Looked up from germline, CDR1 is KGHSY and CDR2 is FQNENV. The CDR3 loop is CASSQLKLAGTDTQYF. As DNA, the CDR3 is TGTGCCAGCAGCCAATTGAAGCTAGCGGGCACAGATACGCAGTATTTT.

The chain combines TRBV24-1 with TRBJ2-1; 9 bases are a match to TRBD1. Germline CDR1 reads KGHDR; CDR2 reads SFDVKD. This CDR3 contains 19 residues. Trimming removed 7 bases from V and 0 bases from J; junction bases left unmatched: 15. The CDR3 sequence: CATSGRGQGLTYSYNEQFF. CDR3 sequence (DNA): TGTGCCACCAGCGGAAGGGGACAGGGCCTTACCTACTCCTACAATGAGCAGTTCTTC.

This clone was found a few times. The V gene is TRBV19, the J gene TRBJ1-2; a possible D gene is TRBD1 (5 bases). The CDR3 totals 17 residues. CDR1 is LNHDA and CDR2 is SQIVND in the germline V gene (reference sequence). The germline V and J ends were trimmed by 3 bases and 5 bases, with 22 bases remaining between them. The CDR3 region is CASSIQIETPAGYGYTF. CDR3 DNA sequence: TGTGCCAGTAGTATCCAGATCGAGACCCCGGCAGGGTATGGCTACACCTTC. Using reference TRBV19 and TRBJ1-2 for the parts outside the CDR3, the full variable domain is DGGITQSPKYLFRKEGQNVTLSCEQNLNHDAMYWYRQDPGQGLRLIYYSQIVNDFQKGDIAEGYSVSREKKESFPLTVTSAQKNPTAFYLCASSIQIETPAGYGYTFGSGTRLTVV.

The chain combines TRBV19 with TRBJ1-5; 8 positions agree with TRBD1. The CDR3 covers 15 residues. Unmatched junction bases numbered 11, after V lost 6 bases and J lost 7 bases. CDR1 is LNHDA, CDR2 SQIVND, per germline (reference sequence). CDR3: CASRDRVAGFQPQHF. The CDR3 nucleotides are TGTGCCAGTAGGGACAGGGTTGCGGGATTCCAGCCCCAGCATTTT. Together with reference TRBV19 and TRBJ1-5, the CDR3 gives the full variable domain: DGGITQSPKYLFRKEGQNVTLSCEQNLNHDAMYWYRQDPGQGLRLIYYSQIVNDFQKGDIAEGYSVSREKKESFPLTVTSAQKNPTAFYLCASRDRVAGFQPQHFGDGTRLSIL.

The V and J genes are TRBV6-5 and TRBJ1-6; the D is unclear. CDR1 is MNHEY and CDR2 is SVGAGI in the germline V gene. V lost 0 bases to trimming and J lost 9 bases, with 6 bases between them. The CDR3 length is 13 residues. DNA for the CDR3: TGTGCCAGCAGTTACTCTTTCGGTTCACCCCTCCACTTT. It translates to CASSYSFGSPLHF.

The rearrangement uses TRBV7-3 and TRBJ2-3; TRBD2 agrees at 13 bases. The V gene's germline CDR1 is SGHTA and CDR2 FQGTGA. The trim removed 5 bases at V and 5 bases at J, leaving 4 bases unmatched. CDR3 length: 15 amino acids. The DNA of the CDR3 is TGTGCCAGCAGCGGGACTAGCGGGATTGGAGATACGCAGTATTTT. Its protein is CASSGTSGIGDTQYF.

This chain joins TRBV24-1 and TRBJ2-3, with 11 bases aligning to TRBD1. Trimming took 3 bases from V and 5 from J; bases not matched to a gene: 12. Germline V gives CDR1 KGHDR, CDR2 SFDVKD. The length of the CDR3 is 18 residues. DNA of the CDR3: TGTGCCACCAGTGATGGGGGGAGGCAGGGACAGGGGGTAGATACGCAGTATTTT. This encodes CATSDGGRQGQGVDTQYF.

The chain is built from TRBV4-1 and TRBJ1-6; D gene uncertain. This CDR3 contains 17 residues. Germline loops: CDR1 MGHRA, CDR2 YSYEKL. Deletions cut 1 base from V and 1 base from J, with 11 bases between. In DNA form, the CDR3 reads TGCGCCAGCAGCCAAGGACTTCGGTTTTCCTATAATTCACCCCTCCACTTT. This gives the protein CASSQGLRFSYNSPLHF.